The source of this T cell receptor (beta chain) is a study of blood T cells in healthy people across ages. Findings of the study overall: The long-lived group displayed more naive CD4+ cells, plus higher diversity, than the aged donors did. Among T cells, TCR beta diversity per million cells dropped roughly linearly as age rose.

The use of a sample-barcoded 5' primer and a J-beta primer mix characterized a second PCR of roughly 6 to 11 cycles. Every sample gave at least 2.5 million paired-end reads containing CDR3. TCRdb re-called the 5' RACE reads with MiXCR, one entry per CDR3 protein. The sample has around 1,700,000 distinct CDR3 sequences, roughly 27% seen once. Every donor gave 7.5 to 10 milliliters of peripheral blood. Details on this clonotype: What it binds is unknown.

CDR1 is SGHTA, CDR2 FQGNSA, per germline. This CDR3 contains 17 residues. The sequence was collected from a woman aged 25 to 39 in good health. The specimen sequenced was blood. The V call is TRBV7-2, the J call TRBJ2-1, with unresolved D. The better agreement between TRBJ2-7 and the DNA end casts doubt on the J call. The CDR3 sequence is CASSLDTSRGSYNEQYF. The CDR3 DNA reads as TGTGCCAGCAGCTTAGATACCTCACGAGGCTCCTACAATGAGCAGTACTTC.